A single sample gave rise to the 10 T cell receptor beta chains below, sequenced in a study of beta chain features in type 1 diabetes. Expressed TCRB transcripts were sequenced, since all the RNA that had been isolated was reverse transcribed. Generated by immunoSEQ multiplex PCR, the TCRdb table keeps only in-frame clones and is missing some. The table lists about 160,000 clones, roughly 10% of them singletons. No antigens are known for them. Study conclusions and caveats: Moderate yet significant TCRB CDR3 shortening was seen in Type 1 diabetes patients in all four CD4+ subsets.

The sequencing sample was made of central memory CD4+ T cells from blood. All receptors come from a woman aged 25 to 45 with type 1 diabetes.

V usage is TRBV6-4 and J usage is TRBJ2-1; a weak D match, TRBD2 (6 bases). The CDR3 covers 15 residues. V dropped 2 bases and J dropped 7 bases, with 15 bases sitting between them. Per germline, CDR1 MRHNA and CDR2 SNTAGT. The CDR3 bases are TGTGCCAGCAGTGACATAGGGGAGGTTGGTAATGAGCAGTTCTTC. Translating it yields CASSDIGEVGNEQFF.

In this sample, this clone turned up a few times. V gene TRBV28 combines with J gene TRBJ2-2; 7 nucleotides align to TRBD2. Germline values: CDR1 MDHEN, CDR2 SYDVKM. The CDR3 contains 14 residues. Germline trimming cut 6 bases from V and 7 bases from J; bases unmatched to any gene: 8. The CDR3 coding sequence is TGTGCCAGCAGGGGAGGGGACCATTTCGGGGAGCTGTTTTTT. Translation gives CASRGGDHFGELFF. Full variable domain (rest looked up from reference TRBV28 and TRBJ2-2): DVKVTQSSRYLVKRTGEKVFLECVQDMDHENMFWYRQDPGLGLRLIYFSYDVKMKEKGDIPEGYSVSREKKERFSLILESASTNQTSMYLCASRGGDHFGELFFGEGSRLTVL.

This clone occurred a few times. The chain employs TRBV19 and TRBJ1-1; 8 bases align to TRBD1. The CDR3 has 14 amino acids. Trimming cost V 4 bases and J 1 base; bases outside gene matches: 2. Germline loops: CDR1 LNHDA, CDR2 SQIVND (reference sequence). CDR3 DNA: TGTGCCAGTAGTAGGACAGGGCAGAACACTGAAGCTTTCTTT. Translation: CASSRTGQNTEAFF.

The V and J genes are TRBV2 and TRBJ2-7, with 7 bases aligning to TRBD1. The V segment lost 6 bases and the J segment 3 bases; nucleotides outside the gene matches: 8. Germline CDR1 and CDR2: SNHLY and FYNNEI. This CDR3 contains 14 residues. In DNA form, the CDR3 reads TGTGCCAGCAGGGTCGGGACAGAAGACTACGAGCAGTACTTC. This gives the protein CASRVGTEDYEQYF.

V gene TRBV7-9 combines with J gene TRBJ2-7, with a weak D call TRBD1 (6 bases). Trimming removed 1 base from V and 0 bases from J, with 10 bases in between. The CDR3 runs 15 residues. In germline, CDR1 is SEHNR, CDR2 FQNEAQ (reference sequence). Here the CDR3 DNA reads TGTGCCAGCAGCTTAGGGGACAAGAGCTCCTACGAGCAGTACTTC. This encodes CASSLGDKSSYEQYF.

This clone was observed a few times. The rearrangement uses TRBV15 and TRBJ2-6; possible D gene TRBD2, 7 bases. The CDR3 runs to 21 residues. V dropped 0 bases and J dropped 0 bases, with 21 bases sitting between them. Germline V gives CDR1 LNHNV, CDR2 YYDKDF (reference sequence). The CDR3: CATSRDGRGEGGSSGANVLTF. The CDR3 region has the DNA TGTGCCACCAGCAGAGATGGACGGGGGGAGGGGGGCAGCTCTGGGGCCAACGTCCTGACTTTC. The variable domain in full, with the rest retrieved from reference TRBV15 and TRBJ2-6, is DAMVIQNPRYQVTQFGKPVTLSCSQTLNHNVMYWYQQKSSQAPKLLFHYYDKDFNNEADTPDNFQSRRPNTSFCFLDIRSPGLGDTAMYLCATSRDGRGEGGSSGANVLTFGAGSRLTVL.

The genes are TRBV30 and TRBJ1-1; the D is unclear. From germline, CDR1 is GTSNPN and CDR2 SVGIG (reference sequence). V was clipped by 2 bases and J by 1 base, with 8 bases between them. This CDR3 spans 13 amino acids. The CDR3 DNA sequence: TGTGCCTGGAGTTTACTCGAGAACACTGAAGCTTTCTTT. This translates into CAWSLLENTEAFF.

This clone was observed a handful of times. A junction end diverges from the germline sequence, so it may reflect a read error. The chain employs TRBV14 and TRBJ1-1; D might be TRBD1 (6 bases). Germline V gene lookup returns CDR1 SGHDN and CDR2 FVKESK. CDR3 size: 17 residues. The CDR3 reads CASSQGGPVAYYTESFF. CDR3 coding DNA: TGTGCCAGCAGCCAAGGGGGGCCTGTGGCCTATTACACTGAATCTTTCTTT.

This clone was seen repeatedly, ten times or more. V gene TRBV6-6 combines with J gene TRBJ1-3; TRBD1 aligns across 7 bases. Trimming removed 2 bases from V and 8 bases from J; junction bases left unmatched: 6. The CDR3 is 14 residues long. Germline CDR1 is MNHNY and CDR2 is SVGAGI (reference sequence). The CDR3 sequence: CASSYTTGRYTIYF. DNA of the CDR3: TGTGCCAGCAGTTACACGACAGGGAGATACACCATATATTTT.

This clone was detected only a few times. This chain connects TRBV14 to TRBJ1-1; no clear D. Germline V gene sequence: CDR1 SGHDN, CDR2 FVKESK. The V gene lost 6 bases and the J gene lost 3 bases, with 17 bases spanning the gap. CDR3 length: 15 residues. The CDR3 reads CASSLAGFGDTEAFF. The CDR3, as DNA: TGTGCCAGCAGTCTTGCAGGATTCGGGGACACTGAAGCTTTCTTT.